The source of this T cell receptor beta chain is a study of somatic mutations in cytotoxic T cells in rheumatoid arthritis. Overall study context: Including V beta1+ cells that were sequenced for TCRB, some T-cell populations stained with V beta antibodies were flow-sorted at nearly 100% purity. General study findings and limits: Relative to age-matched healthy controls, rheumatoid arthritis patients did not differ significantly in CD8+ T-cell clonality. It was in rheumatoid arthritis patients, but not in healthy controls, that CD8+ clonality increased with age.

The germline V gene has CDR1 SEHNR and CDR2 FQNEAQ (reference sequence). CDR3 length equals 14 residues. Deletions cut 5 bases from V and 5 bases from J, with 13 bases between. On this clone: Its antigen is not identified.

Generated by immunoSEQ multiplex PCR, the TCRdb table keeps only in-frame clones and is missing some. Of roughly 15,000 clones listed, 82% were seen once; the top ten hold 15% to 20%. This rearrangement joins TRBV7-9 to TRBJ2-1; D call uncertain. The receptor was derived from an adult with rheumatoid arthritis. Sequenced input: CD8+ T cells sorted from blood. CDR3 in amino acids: CASSPVDRNNEQFF. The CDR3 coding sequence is TGTGCCAGCAGCCCCGTTGACCGAAACAATGAGCAGTTCTTC.